Listed below are T cell receptor beta chains from one sample, sequenced in a study of blood T cells in healthy people across ages. One entry per CDR3 protein, called by TCRdb with MiXCR from the 5' RACE reads. This repertoire shows some 1,000,000 distinct CDR3 sequences, about 25% found once; its top ten account for around 0.75%. A further study also used this sample, focusing on T cells of mothers and their children.

Sequencing was performed on blood. The receptors come from a girl aged 2-10 years in good health. CDR3s include the opening cysteine and the closing phenylalanine or tryptophan. The D gene is left open where the match is weak. Size values are once, few and many counts, or a class for expanded clones, and some rows have none.

d_call	v_call	j_call	clone_size	cdr3_aa	cdr3_nt
.	TRBV24-1	TRBJ2-3	.	CATSDLRRDILRTDTQYF	TGTGCCACCAGTGATTTGAGACGGGACATTTTACGCACAGATACGCAGTATTTT
.	TRBV4-2	TRBJ2-7	many	CASSQDPGPMDEQYF	TGTGCCAGCAGCCAAGACCCAGGGCCCATGGACGAGCAGTACTTC
.	TRBV7-9	TRBJ2-3	.	CASSLEASADTQYF	TGTGCCAGCAGCTTAGAGGCGAGCGCAGATACGCAGTATTTT
.	TRBV2	TRBJ2-1	few	CASSDLWGGMRASGEFF	TGTGCCAGCAGTGATCTGTGGGGTGGGATGAGGGCCTCGGGGGAGTTCTTC
TRBD1	TRBV7-7	TRBJ2-2	few	CASSLLDRGPINTGELFF	TGTGCTAGCAGCTTATTGGACAGGGGCCCTATCAACACCGGGGAGCTGTTTTTT
TRBD1	TRBV18	TRBJ1-6	.	CASSPSGQGANSPLHF	TGTGCCAGCTCACCGTCGGGACAGGGGGCTAATTCACCCCTCCACTTT
.	TRBV6-2/TRBV6-3	TRBJ2-5	.	CASKPGEETQYF	TGTGCCAGCAAACCAGGGGAAGAGACCCAGTACTTC
.	TRBV7-2	TRBJ2-1	.	CASSLGDNTYNEQFF	TGTGCCAGCAGCTTAGGGGACAATACCTACAATGAGCAGTTCTTC
.	TRBV6-1	TRBJ2-7	few	CASSVLRGSYEQYF	TGTGCCAGCAGTGTCTTGCGGGGCTCCTACGAGCAGTACTTC
.	TRBV5-5	TRBJ2-2	.	CASSQYTNTGELFF	TGTGCCAGCAGCCAATACACGAACACCGGGGAGCTGTTTTTT
.	TRBV5-1	TRBJ2-3	few	CASSEASPDTQYF	TGCGCCAGCAGCGAAGCATCCCCCGATACGCAGTATTTT
.	TRBV19	TRBJ2-5	.	CASSMGRFVEETQYF	TGTGCCAGTAGTATGGGCAGGTTTGTGGAAGAGACCCAGTACTTC
TRBD1	TRBV7-2	TRBJ1-1	.	CASDNGPGTGLTEAFF	TGTGCCAGCGATAATGGACCCGGGACAGGCCTCACTGAAGCTTTCTTT
TRBD2	TRBV6-1	TRBJ2-1	.	CASSVLAGVLNEQFF	TGTGCCAGCAGTGTACTAGCGGGAGTTCTAAATGAGCAGTTCTTC
.	TRBV7-2	TRBJ2-4	few	CASSLPSGIENIQYF	TGTGCCAGCAGCCTCCCTTCAGGGATCGAAAACATTCAGTACTTC
.	TRBV12-3/TRBV12-4	TRBJ2-3	few	CASRIGASADTQYF	TGTGCCAGCAGGATCGGGGCAAGCGCAGATACGCAGTATTTT
.	TRBV27	TRBJ1-5	.	CASSLNGANQPQHF	TGTGCCAGCAGTTTAAACGGGGCTAATCAGCCCCAGCATTTT
TRBD1	TRBV6-5	TRBJ1-1	few	CASSLRTGRTEAFF	TGTGCCAGCAGTTTGAGGACAGGGCGAACTGAAGCTTTCTTT
.	TRBV20-1	TRBJ2-1	few	CSASDGEDEQFF	TGCAGTGCTAGCGACGGAGAAGATGAGCAGTTCTTC
.	TRBV5-1	TRBJ1-2	.	CASSLLPGTSNYGYTF	TGCGCCAGCAGCTTGTTGCCAGGAACCAGTAACTATGGCTACACCTTC
.	TRBV19	TRBJ1-1	few	CASSPRPFPNTEAFF	TGTGCCAGTAGTCCCAGACCTTTTCCCAACACTGAAGCTTTCTTT
.	TRBV10-3	TRBJ2-2	.	CATRGDYAGELFF	TGTGCCACCAGAGGAGATTACGCCGGGGAGCTGTTTTTT
.	TRBV7-3	TRBJ2-2	.	CASSTRETGELFF	TGTGCCAGCAGCACTCGGGAAACCGGGGAGCTGTTTTTT
TRBD2	TRBV18	TRBJ2-5	few	CASSPSGRGDGGTQYF	TGTGCCAGCTCACCGTCGGGACGGGGGGACGGAGGGACCCAGTACTTC
.	TRBV7-2	TRBJ2-7	few	CASSHVRGGGNEQYF	TGTGCCAGCAGCCACGTCCGTGGGGGCGGGAACGAGCAGTACTTC
TRBD2	TRBV4-1	TRBJ2-7	.	CASSLLAGGFYEQYF	TGCGCCAGCAGTCTATTAGCGGGAGGTTTCTACGAGCAGTACTTC
.	TRBV6-5	TRBJ1-1	few	CASSYSAGDYFMNTEAFF	TGTGCCAGCAGTTACTCGGCAGGGGATTATTTTATGAACACTGAAGCTTTCTTT
.	TRBV3-1	TRBJ2-2	few	CASSRRRAGGTGELFF	TGTGCCAGCAGCCGGCGGAGGGCAGGGGGAACCGGGGAGCTGTTTTTT
.	TRBV6-6	TRBJ1-2	.	CASSGPLKWNYGYTF	TGTGCCAGCTCCGGACCTCTGAAATGGAACTATGGCTACACCTTC
.	TRBV5-4	TRBJ2-7	few	CASSNKGVSYEQYF	TGTGCCAGCAGTAACAAGGGTGTCTCCTACGAGCAGTACTTC
.	TRBV10-3	TRBJ1-2	few	CAISESNANYGYTF	TGTGCCATCAGTGAATCTAATGCAAACTATGGCTACACCTTC
TRBD2	TRBV29-1	TRBJ2-1	.	CSTSGGAGHEQFF	TGCAGCACAAGCGGGGGGGCAGGGCATGAGCAGTTCTTC
TRBD2	TRBV6-2/TRBV6-3	TRBJ2-3	few	CATHEGRLAGTDTQYF	TGTGCCACCCATGAAGGAAGACTAGCGGGGACAGATACGCAGTATTTT
.	TRBV12-3/TRBV12-4	TRBJ1-3	.	CASSLILDDSGNTIYF	TGTGCCAGCAGTTTAATTTTGGATGACTCTGGAAACACCATATATTTT
.	TRBV13	TRBJ2-7	few	CASSLIPGRLEQYF	TGTGCCAGCAGCTTAATTCCAGGAAGGCTCGAGCAGTACTTC
.	TRBV7-9	TRBJ1-2	.	CASSLGPGGLGYIF	TGTGCCAGCAGCTTAGGGCCCGGGGGCCTTGGCTACATCTTC
.	TRBV12-3/TRBV12-4	TRBJ2-4	.	CASSFVGSLGIQYF	TGTGCCAGCAGTTTTGTAGGGTCCCTAGGCATTCAGTACTTC
TRBD2	TRBV20-1	TRBJ2-1	.	CSAGRAGLASSEQFF	TGCAGTGCTGGGCGGGCGGGACTAGCATCCAGCGAGCAGTTCTTC
.	TRBV7-8	TRBJ2-5	few	CASSFSREETQYF	TGTGCCAGCAGCTTTTCGAGGGAGGAGACCCAGTACTTC
.	TRBV10-3	TRBJ1-2	.	CAIRTGERDTF	TGTGCCATCAGGACGGGGGAGCGGGACACCTTC
.	TRBV29-1	TRBJ2-7	.	CSVEAIGYEQYF	TGCAGCGTTGAGGCAATCGGGTACGAGCAGTACTTC
TRBD2	TRBV6-6	TRBJ2-7	.	CASSYSEGLAGGQQYF	TGTGCCAGCAGTTACTCTGAAGGACTAGCGGGAGGGCAGCAGTACTTC
TRBD1	TRBV15	TRBJ1-2	.	CATSTSGQGNGYTF	TGTGCCACCAGCACCTCGGGACAGGGGAATGGCTACACCTTC
.	TRBV29-1	TRBJ2-1	.	CSVTGAHNEQFF	TGCAGCGTGACAGGCGCCCACAATGAGCAGTTCTTC
.	TRBV27	TRBJ2-3	few	CASSALERFNTDTQYF	TGTGCCAGCAGTGCTCTGGAGCGGTTCAACACAGATACGCAGTATTTT
.	TRBV6-5	TRBJ2-1	.	CASSYSRVSSGSNNNEQFF	TGTGCCAGCAGTTACTCGAGAGTGTCTAGTGGGAGTAACAACAATGAGCAGTTCTTC
TRBD2	TRBV11-2	TRBJ2-5	.	CASSFDILAGGFKQYF	TGTGCCAGCAGCTTCGATATACTAGCGGGAGGTTTTAAGCAGTACTTC
.	TRBV9	TRBJ1-2	.	CASSVSGPGGYTF	TGTGCCAGCAGCGTATCGGGACCGGGTGGCTACACCTTC
.	TRBV2	TRBJ1-5	.	CASSATNYQPQHF	TGTGCCAGCAGTGCGACAAATTATCAGCCCCAGCATTTT
.	TRBV20-1	TRBJ2-3	.	CSARKVDSTDTQYF	TGCAGTGCTAGAAAAGTTGACAGCACAGATACGCAGTATTTT
TRBD2	TRBV28	TRBJ2-5	few	CASRSQGLAVFQETQYF	TGTGCCAGCCGTTCACAGGGACTAGCGGTCTTCCAAGAGACCCAGTACTTC
TRBD2	TRBV29-1	TRBJ2-7	.	CSVKGGAGGIYEQYF	TGCAGCGTTAAAGGCGGCGCGGGAGGAATCTACGAGCAGTACTTC
.	TRBV6-6	TRBJ2-1	.	CAASEPGHRTLGQFF	TGTGCCGCAAGCGAACCGGGACATCGGACATTAGGGCAGTTCTTC
.	TRBV11-2	TRBJ2-5	few	CASSFSVGETQYF	TGTGCCAGCAGCTTTTCAGTGGGAGAGACCCAGTACTTC
.	TRBV4-3	TRBJ2-7	.	CASSQVGRGSYEQYF	TGCGCCAGCAGCCAAGTGGGCAGGGGCTCCTACGAGCAGTACTTC
.	TRBV5-1	TRBJ1-1	few	CASSLGQPDTEAFF	TGCGCCAGCAGTTTGGGGCAGCCGGACACTGAAGCTTTCTTT
TRBD2	TRBV7-2	TRBJ2-1	few	CASRTSGHNEQFF	TGTGCCAGTAGGACTAGCGGTCACAATGAGCAGTTCTTC
.	TRBV29-1	TRBJ2-2	.	CSPPIESDTGELFF	TGCAGCCCCCCTATCGAGTCTGACACCGGGGAGCTGTTTTTT